Below, 9 T cell receptor beta chains from the same sample are listed, as sequenced in a study of type 1 regulatory T cells. Each CDR3 protein gets one entry after TCRdb re-called the reads with MiXCR. The sample contains fewer than 70,000 distinct CDR3 sequences, 63% of which appear only once. These TCRs' antigens remain unknown. The sample comprised cultured T cells, either the whole culture or a sorted T cell fraction (not recorded which). Indicated subset: Tr1-enriched cell product generated in vitro against host alloantigens. The receptors shown here come from a human donor in good health.

By sample fraction, this clonotype is medium-sized. The chain joins TRBV4-3 to TRBJ2-3, with D hard to call. The CDR3 has 13 amino acids. Germline V gives CDR1 LGHNA, CDR2 YSLEER. Trimming shortened V by 1 base and J by 8 bases, and 10 bases separated the two germline ends. This chain's CDR3 is CASSQGALGTQYF. The DNA for the CDR3 is TGCGCCAGCAGCCAAGGGGCCCTCGGTACGCAGTATTTT.

The J gene is TRBJ2-7, the V gene TRBV5-1, with TRBD1 identical over 8 bases. The CDR3 spans 15 residues. The J segment lost 3 bases and the V segment lost 7 bases, leaving 12 bases of the junction unmatched. Per the germline V gene, CDR1 is SGHRS and CDR2 is YFSETQ. Here the CDR3 reads CASVVDTGGGYEQYF. CDR3 nucleotide sequence: TGCGCCAGCGTTGTGGATACAGGGGGAGGCTACGAGCAGTACTTC.

CDR3 bases: TGTGCCAGTAGCAATCAAGACCGGGGCTCATATACGCAGTATTTT. It specifies CASSNQDRGSYTQYF. The rearrangement links TRBV19 to TRBJ2-3; perhaps D is TRBD1 or TRBD2 (5 bases each). V was trimmed by 6 bases and J by 7 bases, leaving 20 bases between them. Looked up from germline, CDR1 is LNHDA and CDR2 is SQIVND (reference sequence). The CDR3 sequence is 15 residues long.

This clonotype was seen a single time. The gene calls are TRBV11-2 and TRBJ1-1, with D unclear. Germline CDR1 reads SGHAT; CDR2 reads FQNNGV. Deletions cut 2 bases from V and 1 base from J, with 8 bases between. The CDR3 consists of 14 residues. This CDR3 is CASSLRDGNTEAFF. The CDR3 DNA sequence: TGTGCCAGCAGCTTAAGGGATGGGAACACTGAAGCTTTCTTT. Based on the CDR3 plus reference TRBV11-2 and TRBJ1-1, the full variable domain is EAGVAQSPRYKIIEKRQSVAFWCNPISGHATLYWYQQILGQGPKLLIQFQNNGVVDDSQLPKDRFSAERLKGVDSTLKIQPAKLEDSAVYLCASSLRDGNTEAFFGQGTRLTVV.

The J gene is TRBJ2-7, the V gene TRBV7-9; TRBD2 matches 7 bases. Looked up from germline, CDR1 is SEHNR and CDR2 is FQNEAQ (reference sequence). This CDR3 region has 14 residues. Trimming at V came to 4 bases and at J to 6 bases, leaving 9 bases not matched to a gene. The CDR3 here is CASSSRAGASEQYF. The CDR3 nucleotides are TGTGCCAGCAGCTCTAGGGCGGGAGCCAGCGAGCAGTACTTC.

The rearrangement joins TRBV2 to TRBJ2-1; TRBD2 matches at 13 bases. Germline V gene data show CDR1 as SNHLY and CDR2 as FYNNEI. This CDR3 spans 14 amino acids. The trim removed 8 bases at V and 9 bases at J, leaving 7 bases unmatched. CDR3 in DNA: TGTGCCAGCTCGCTGCGGACTAGCGGGAGTGAGCAGTTCTTC. Protein sequence: CASSLRTSGSEQFF.

V and J are TRBV7-2 and TRBJ2-7; the D gene could be TRBD1 or TRBD2 (5 bases each). CDR1 and CDR2 from the germline V gene are SGHTA and FQGNSA. This CDR3 has 15 amino acids. V was trimmed by 2 bases and J by 2 bases, leaving 13 bases between them. This CDR3 is CASSLLRGAAYEQYF. CDR3 DNA: TGTGCCAGCAGCTTATTACGGGGCGCCGCCTACGAGCAGTACTTC.

The rearrangement links TRBV6-6 to TRBJ2-7; D call uncertain. Trimming left V 5 bases short and J 2 bases short, with 4 bases between. CDR1 is MNHNY and CDR2 is SVGAGI in the germline V gene (reference sequence). The CDR3 runs to 11 residues. The CDR3 DNA reads as TGTGCCAGCAGTCACACCTACGAGCAGTACTTC. This encodes CASSHTYEQYF.

The chain joins TRBV24-1 to TRBJ2-3; D may correspond to TRBD1 or TRBD2 (5 bases each). V was shortened by 6 bases and J by 3 bases, with 12 bases between the two germline ends. The germline V gene encodes CDR1 KGHDR and CDR2 SFDVKD. The CDR3 sequence is 14 residues long. The DNA for the CDR3 is TGTGCCACCAGTTATGGGGGATGGACAGATACGCAGTATTTT. Translating gives CATSYGGWTDTQYF.